This note documents a single T cell receptor (beta chain) sequence. This entry comes from a study of T cell responses to AZD1222 COVID-19 vaccine. The V segment lost 3 bases and the J segment 0 bases; nucleotides outside the gene matches: 9. The CDR3 covers 18 residues. CDR1 and CDR2 from the germline V gene are SGHRS and YFSETQ. Sequencing was performed with immunoSEQ multiplex PCR; in TCRdb, only in-frame clones are kept and a portion is missing. The data show about 120,000 clones, with roughly 90% seen just once and 11% to 15% held by the top ten. The V and J genes are TRBV5-1 and TRBJ2-1, with 10 positions matching TRBD2. This clonotype was sampled from an adult in good health. The sequencing used peripheral blood, collected on day 0 of AZD1222 vaccination. CDR3 residues: CASSSLTSGALSYNEQFF. In nucleotides, the CDR3 is TGCGCCAGCAGCTCCCTAACTAGCGGGGCTCTCTCCTACAATGAGCAGTTCTTC.